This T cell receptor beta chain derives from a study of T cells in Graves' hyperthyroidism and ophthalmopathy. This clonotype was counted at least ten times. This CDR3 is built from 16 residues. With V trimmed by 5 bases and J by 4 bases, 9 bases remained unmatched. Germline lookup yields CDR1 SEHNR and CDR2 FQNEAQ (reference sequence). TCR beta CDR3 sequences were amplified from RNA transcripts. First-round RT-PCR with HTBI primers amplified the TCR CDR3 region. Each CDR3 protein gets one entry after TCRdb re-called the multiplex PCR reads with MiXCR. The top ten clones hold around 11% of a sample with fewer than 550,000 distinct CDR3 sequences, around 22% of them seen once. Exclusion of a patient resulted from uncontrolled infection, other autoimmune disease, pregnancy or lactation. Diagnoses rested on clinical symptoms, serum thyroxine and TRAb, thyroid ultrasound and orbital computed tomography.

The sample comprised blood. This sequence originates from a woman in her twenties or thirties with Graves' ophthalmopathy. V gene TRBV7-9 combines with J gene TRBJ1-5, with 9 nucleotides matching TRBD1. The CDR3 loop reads CASSGTGPAVNQPQHF. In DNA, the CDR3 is TGTGCCAGCAGCGGGACAGGGCCGGCGGTTAATCAGCCCCAGCATTTT. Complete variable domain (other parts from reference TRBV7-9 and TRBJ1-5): DTGVSQNPRHKITKRGQNVTFRCDPISEHNRLYWYRQTLGQGPEFLTYFQNEAQLEKSRLLSDRFSAERPKGSFSTLEIQRTEQGDSAMYLCASSGTGPAVNQPQHFGDGTRLSIL.